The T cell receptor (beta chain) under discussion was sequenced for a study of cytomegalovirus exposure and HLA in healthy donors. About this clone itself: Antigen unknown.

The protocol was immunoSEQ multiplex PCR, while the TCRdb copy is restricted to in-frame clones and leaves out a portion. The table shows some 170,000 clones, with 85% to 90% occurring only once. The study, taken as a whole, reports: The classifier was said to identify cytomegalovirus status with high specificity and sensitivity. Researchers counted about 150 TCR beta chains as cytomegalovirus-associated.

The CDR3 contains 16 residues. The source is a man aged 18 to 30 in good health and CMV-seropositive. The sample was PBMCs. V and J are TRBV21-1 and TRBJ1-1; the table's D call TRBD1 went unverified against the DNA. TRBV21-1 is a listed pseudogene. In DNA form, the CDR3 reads TGTGCCAGCAGGACCGGGACAGGGGGTTGGGACACTGAAGCTTTCTTT. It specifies CASRTGTGGWDTEAFF.